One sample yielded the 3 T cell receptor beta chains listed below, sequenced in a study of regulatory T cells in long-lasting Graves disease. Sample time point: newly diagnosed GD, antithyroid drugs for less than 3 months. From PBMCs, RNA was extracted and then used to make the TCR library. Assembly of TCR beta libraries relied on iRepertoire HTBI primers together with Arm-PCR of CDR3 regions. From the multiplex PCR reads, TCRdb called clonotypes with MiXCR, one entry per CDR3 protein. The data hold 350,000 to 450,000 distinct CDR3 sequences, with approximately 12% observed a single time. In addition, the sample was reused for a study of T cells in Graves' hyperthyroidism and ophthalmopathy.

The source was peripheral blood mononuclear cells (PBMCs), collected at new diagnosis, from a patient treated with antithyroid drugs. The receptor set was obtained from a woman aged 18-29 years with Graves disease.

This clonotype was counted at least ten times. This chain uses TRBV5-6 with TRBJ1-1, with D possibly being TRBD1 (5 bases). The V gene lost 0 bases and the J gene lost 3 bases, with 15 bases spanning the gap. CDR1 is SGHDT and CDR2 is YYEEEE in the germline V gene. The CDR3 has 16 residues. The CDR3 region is CASSLDRMGRDTEAFF. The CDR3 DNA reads TGTGCCAGCAGCTTGGACAGGATGGGACGGGACACTGAAGCTTTCTTT.

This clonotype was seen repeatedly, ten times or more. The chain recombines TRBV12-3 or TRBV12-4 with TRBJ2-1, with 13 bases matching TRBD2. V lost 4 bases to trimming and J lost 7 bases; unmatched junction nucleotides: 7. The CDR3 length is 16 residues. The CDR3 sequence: CASSSPTSGRWNEQFF. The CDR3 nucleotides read TGTGCCAGCAGTTCCCCGACTAGCGGGAGGTGGAATGAGCAGTTCTTC.

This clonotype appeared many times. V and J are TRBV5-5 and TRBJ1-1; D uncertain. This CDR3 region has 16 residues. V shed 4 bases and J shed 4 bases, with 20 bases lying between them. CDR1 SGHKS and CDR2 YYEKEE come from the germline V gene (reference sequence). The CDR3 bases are TGTGCCAGCAGCCGGAAGGTTTTGGGTTTTGGCACTGAAGCTTTCTTT. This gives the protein CASSRKVLGFGTEAFF.